Included here is one T cell receptor beta chain sequence, with context. There is no known antigen for this receptor. No base quality information exists; no much larger clone differs at one position. The trial excluded patients who had a history of autoimmune disease or were on systemic immunosuppression. In every dose cohort, peripheral blood was drawn for TCR sequencing at baseline, cycle 4 day 1, and cycle 7 day 1. The samples were taken from a phase I, first-in-human, multicenter, open-label dose-escalation trial of ivuxolimab. The trial enrolled adults with locally advanced or metastatic head and neck squamous cell, hepatocellular, melanoma or renal cell carcinoma. Before TCR sequencing, CD4+ T cells and CD8+ T cells were sorted from peripheral blood as separate populations. The sample is drawn from a study of OX40 agonist ivuxolimab in advanced cancers. About the investigation overall: Ivuxolimab, which targeted the costimulatory receptor OX40 (CD134), was an agonistic, fully human IgG2 monoclonal antibody. Intravenous ivuxolimab was administered to patients every 2 weeks at six dose levels: 0.01, 0.1, 0.3, 1.5, 3 and 10 mg/kg. Among the approximately 54 dose-escalation patients, some 20 had hepatocellular carcinoma, roughly 15 melanoma, 9 renal cell carcinoma and 9 head and neck cancer. A male proportion of almost 85% and a mean age of roughly 55 years, ranging from 23 to 79, were recorded for the dose-escalation cohort. Prior anti-PD-1, anti-PD-L1 or anti-CTLA-4 therapy was permitted, and approximately 40% of dose-escalation patients had received checkpoint inhibitors. Partial responses were achieved by three dose-escalation patients, of whom one had hepatocellular carcinoma and two had cutaneous melanoma. The point of sequencing TCRbeta in the periphery was to test whether ivuxolimab changed TCR sequence diversity and drove clonal T-cell expansion. The paper covers the monotherapy dose-escalation part of the phase I ivuxolimab trial, which included N of about 50 patients. Beyond this particular receptor, the publication reports: On average, CD8+ T cells showed more expanded clones than CD4+ T cells after ivuxolimab. Low levels of normalized T-cell clonal expansion were also seen in some patients who did not respond. Clonal expansion of both CD4+ and CD8+ blood T cells was observed from baseline to week 6 at doses 0.1 to 3.0 mg/kg. In the 0.1-3.0 mg/kg groups, partial responders had among the lowest normalized peripheral clonal expansion, particularly in CD8+ T cells. The antigen specificity of the peripheral T cells that underwent clonal expansion was not determined.

To sequence the TCRbeta CDR3 region, genomic DNA was isolated from the sorted cells. The immunoSEQ Assay was used for sequencing of TCRbeta CDR3 regions. Sourced from immuneACCESS, this table was stored by TCRdb with only in-frame sequences that have V and J called. A share of the clones is absent; for the studies checked, an unresolved V gene accounts for under half, and the remainder has no known explanation. The sample includes 55,000 to 70,000 clones, with approximately 81% observed a single time. 6.1% of the sample is taken by the ten largest. The CDR3 numbers 12 residues from cysteine through phenylalanine. Just the 36-base CDR3 DNA is kept, in frame starting at base 1. Deletion took 5 bases off V and 5 bases off J, with a span of 9 bases between the germline ends. Per the germline V gene (reference sequence), SEHNR is the CDR1 and FQNEAQ is the CDR2.

The clonotype originates from an adult with an advanced solid tumor such as melanoma, head and neck, liver or kidney cancer. The chain employs TRBV7-9 and TRBJ2-5; TRBD1 is a weak D gene call, 6 bases matching. Source: CD4+ or CD8+ T cells sorted from blood, taken in a trial of the OX40 agonist ivuxolimab. CDR3 protein: CASSATGETQYF. Read as DNA, the sequence is TGTGCCAGCAGCGCAACAGGGGAGACCCAGTACTTC.